The clone carrying this T cell receptor beta chain was counted many times. Its antigen is undetermined. This sample is drawn from a study of regulatory T cells in long-lasting Graves disease. Points from the study as a whole: Persistent disease showed a preference for TRBV28, TRBJ1-2 and TRBJ2-5. Lower TCR diversity was seen in persistent Graves' patients than in newly diagnosed ones.

The time point: persistent/refractory GD, antithyroid drugs over 5 years with positive TRAb. The TCR library was made from RNA that had been extracted from PBMCs in TRIzol. EDTA tubes collected 7.5 to 9.5 milliliters of peripheral blood. Germline CDR1 SQVTM, CDR2 ANQGSEA. This CDR3 is 12 amino acids long. V shed 4 bases and J 10 bases; nucleotides not matched to a gene: 3. Construction of TCR beta libraries relied on iRepertoire HTBI primers and on Arm-PCR targeting CDR3 regions. Authors' data handling: Identification of gene segments yielded approximately 62 TRBV and 13 to 15 TRBJ across samples. TCRdb passed the multiplex PCR reads through MiXCR, listing each CDR3 protein once. None of the V and J calls come from the authors' own analysis; TCRdb made them. The table lists about 470,000 distinct CDR3 sequences, less than 25% of them singletons.

The gene calls are TRBV29-1 and TRBJ1-4, with 10 bases identical to TRBD1. Sequenced material: peripheral blood mononuclear cells (PBMCs), taken when the disease was refractory, from a patient treated with antithyroid drugs. The source is a female donor with Graves disease. CDR3 in amino acids: CSVGQGAGKLFF. CDR3 coding DNA: TGCAGCGTTGGACAGGGGGCAGGAAAACTGTTTTTT.